This TCR beta chain was captured by sequencing in a study of blood T cell repertoires in COVID-19. Profiling relied on immunoSEQ multiplex PCR, and the TCRdb table lists in-frame clones only, not all of them. The table lists just under 35,000 clones, 90% of them singletons. Trimming took 4 bases from V and 7 from J, leaving 13 bases between them. Germline values: CDR1 LNHDA, CDR2 SQIVND (reference sequence). CDR3 length equals 13 residues. The material sequenced was peripheral blood. The rearrangement uses TRBV19 and TRBJ1-1, with unresolved D. This sequence originates from a man aged 55 to 70 with active or convalescent COVID-19. Written as DNA, the CDR3 is TGTGCCAGTAGTAAGGCAAGTCAGGATGAAGCTTTCTTT. It encodes CASSKASQDEAFF.